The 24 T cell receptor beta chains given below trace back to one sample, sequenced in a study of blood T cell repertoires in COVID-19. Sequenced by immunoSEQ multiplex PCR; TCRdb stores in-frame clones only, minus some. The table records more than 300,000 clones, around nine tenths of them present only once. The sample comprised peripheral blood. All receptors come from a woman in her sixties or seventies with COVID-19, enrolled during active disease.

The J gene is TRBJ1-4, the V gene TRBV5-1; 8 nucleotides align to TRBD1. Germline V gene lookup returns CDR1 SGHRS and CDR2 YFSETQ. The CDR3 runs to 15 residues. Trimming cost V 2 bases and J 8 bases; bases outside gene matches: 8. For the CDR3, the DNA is TGCGCCAGCAGCTTTTTCCAGGGGGCAGAAGAAAAACTGTTTTTT. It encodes CASSFFQGAEEKLFF.

CDR3 nucleotide sequence: TGTGCCAGCAGTGATCGTTCCGGGACACCCCTCCACTTT. Protein product: CASSDRSGTPLHF. The J gene is TRBJ1-6, the V gene TRBV6-4, with D uncertain. Trimming stripped 3 bases from V and 11 bases from J, with 11 bases between. The CDR3 has 13 amino acids. The germline gives CDR1 MRHNA, CDR2 SNTAGT.

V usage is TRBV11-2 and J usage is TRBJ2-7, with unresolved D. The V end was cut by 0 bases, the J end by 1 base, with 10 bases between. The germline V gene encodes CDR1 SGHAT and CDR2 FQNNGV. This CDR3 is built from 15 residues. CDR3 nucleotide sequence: TGTGCCAGCAGCTTAGAGGTCGTCGGGTCCTACGAGCAGTACTTC. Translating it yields CASSLEVVGSYEQYF.

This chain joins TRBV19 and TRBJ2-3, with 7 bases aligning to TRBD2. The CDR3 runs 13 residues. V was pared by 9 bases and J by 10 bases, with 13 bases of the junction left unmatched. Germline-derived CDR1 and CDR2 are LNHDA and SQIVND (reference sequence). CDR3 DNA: TGTGCCAGCTCCGCCGGGGAGGGACGGGCGCAGTATTTT. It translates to CASSAGEGRAQYF.

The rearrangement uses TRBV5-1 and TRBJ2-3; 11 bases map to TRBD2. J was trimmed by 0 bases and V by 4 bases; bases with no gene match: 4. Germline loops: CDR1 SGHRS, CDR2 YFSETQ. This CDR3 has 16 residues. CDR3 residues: CASSERTSGSTDTQYF. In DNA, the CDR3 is TGCGCCAGCAGCGAGAGGACTAGCGGGAGCACAGATACGCAGTATTTT.

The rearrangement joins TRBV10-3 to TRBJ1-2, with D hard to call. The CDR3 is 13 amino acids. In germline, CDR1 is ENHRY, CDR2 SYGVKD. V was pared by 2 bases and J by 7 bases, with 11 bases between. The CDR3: CAISEPVLAGYTF. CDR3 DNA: TGTGCCATCAGTGAGCCCGTATTGGCTGGCTACACCTTC.

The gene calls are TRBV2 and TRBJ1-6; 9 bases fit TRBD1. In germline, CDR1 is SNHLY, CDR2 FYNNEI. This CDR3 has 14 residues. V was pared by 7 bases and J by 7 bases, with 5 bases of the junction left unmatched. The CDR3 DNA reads TGTGCCAGCACTGACAGGGGGAGAAATTCACCCCTCCACTTT. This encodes CASTDRGRNSPLHF.

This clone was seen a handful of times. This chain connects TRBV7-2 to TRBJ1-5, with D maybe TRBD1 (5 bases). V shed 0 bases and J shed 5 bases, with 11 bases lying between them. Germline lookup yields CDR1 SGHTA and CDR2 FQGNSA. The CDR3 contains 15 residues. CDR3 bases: TGTGCCAGCAGCTTAGCCCCAGGGATGCATCAGCCCCAGCATTTT. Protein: CASSLAPGMHQPQHF. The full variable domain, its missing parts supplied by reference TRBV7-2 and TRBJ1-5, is GAGVSQSPSNKVTEKGKDVELRCDPISGHTALYWYRQSLGQGLEFLIYFQGNSAPDKSGLPSDRFSAERTGGSVSTLTIQRTQQEDSAVYLCASSLAPGMHQPQHFGDGTRLSIL.

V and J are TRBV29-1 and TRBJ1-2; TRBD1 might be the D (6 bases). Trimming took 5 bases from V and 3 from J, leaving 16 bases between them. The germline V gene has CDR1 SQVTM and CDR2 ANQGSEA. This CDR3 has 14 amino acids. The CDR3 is CSVTDTGLDYGYTF. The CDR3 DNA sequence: TGCAGCGTTACCGACACAGGGCTCGACTATGGCTACACCTTC.

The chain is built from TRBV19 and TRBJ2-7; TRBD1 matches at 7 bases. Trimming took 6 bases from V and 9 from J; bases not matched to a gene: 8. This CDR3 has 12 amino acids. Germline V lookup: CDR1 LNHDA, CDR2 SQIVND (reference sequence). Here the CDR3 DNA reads TGTGCCAGTAGCCCCGACAGGGTTTGGCAGTACTTC. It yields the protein CASSPDRVWQYF.

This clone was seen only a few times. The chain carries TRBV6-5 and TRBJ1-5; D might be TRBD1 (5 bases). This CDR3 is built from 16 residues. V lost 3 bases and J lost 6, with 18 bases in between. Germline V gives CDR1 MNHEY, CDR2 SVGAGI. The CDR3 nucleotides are TGTGCCAGCAGTTATTCCGGGGGAAATGTGGGTCAGCCCCAGCATTTT. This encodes CASSYSGGNVGQPQHF.

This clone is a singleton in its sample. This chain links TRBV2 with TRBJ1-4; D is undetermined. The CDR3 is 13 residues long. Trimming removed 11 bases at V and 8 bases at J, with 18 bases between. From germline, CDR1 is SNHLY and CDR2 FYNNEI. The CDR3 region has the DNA TGTGCCGTCCGCGGGCCACCCAGGGAAAAACTGTTTTTT. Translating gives CAVRGPPREKLFF.

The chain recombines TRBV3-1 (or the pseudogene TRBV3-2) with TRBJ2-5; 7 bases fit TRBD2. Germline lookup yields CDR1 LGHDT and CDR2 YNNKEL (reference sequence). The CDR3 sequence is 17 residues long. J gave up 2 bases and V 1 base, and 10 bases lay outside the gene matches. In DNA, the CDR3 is TGTGCCAGCAGCCAAGTGGGCGGGCTAGCGGCTCAAGAGACCCAGTACTTC. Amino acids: CASSQVGGLAAQETQYF.

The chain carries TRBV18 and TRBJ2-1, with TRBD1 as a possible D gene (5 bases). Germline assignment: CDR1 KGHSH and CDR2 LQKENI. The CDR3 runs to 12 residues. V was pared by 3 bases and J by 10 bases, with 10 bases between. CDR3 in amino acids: CASSPGQREQFF. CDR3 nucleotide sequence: TGTGCCAGCTCACCGGGGCAAAGGGAGCAGTTCTTC.

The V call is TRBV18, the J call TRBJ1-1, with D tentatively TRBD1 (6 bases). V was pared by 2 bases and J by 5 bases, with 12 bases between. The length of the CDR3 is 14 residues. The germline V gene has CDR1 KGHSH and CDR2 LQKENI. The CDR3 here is CASSPYREGTEAFF. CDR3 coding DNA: TGTGCCAGCTCACCATACAGGGAAGGGACTGAAGCTTTCTTT.

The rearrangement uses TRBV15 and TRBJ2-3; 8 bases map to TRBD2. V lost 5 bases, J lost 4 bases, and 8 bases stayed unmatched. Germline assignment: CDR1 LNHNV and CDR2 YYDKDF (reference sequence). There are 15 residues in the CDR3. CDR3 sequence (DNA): TGTGCCACCAGCGGATTAGCGGGGAGGGCAGATACGCAGTATTTT. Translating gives CATSGLAGRADTQYF.

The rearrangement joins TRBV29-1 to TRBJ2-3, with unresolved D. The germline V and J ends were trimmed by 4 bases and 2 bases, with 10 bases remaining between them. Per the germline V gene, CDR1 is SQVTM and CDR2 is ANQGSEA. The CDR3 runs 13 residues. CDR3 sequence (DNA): TGCAGCGTTGGGAGCGTTTACACAGATACGCAGTATTTT. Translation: CSVGSVYTDTQYF.

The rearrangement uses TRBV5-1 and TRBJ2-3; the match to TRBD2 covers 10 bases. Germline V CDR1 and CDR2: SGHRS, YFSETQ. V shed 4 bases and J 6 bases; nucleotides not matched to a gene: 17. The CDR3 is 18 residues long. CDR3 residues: CASSPRIVAGGIFDTQYF. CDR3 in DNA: TGCGCCAGCAGCCCCCGGATAGTAGCGGGGGGCATATTTGATACGCAGTATTTT.

CDR3 in amino acids: CASSRRVATEAFF. In nucleotides, the CDR3 is TGCGCCAGCAGCCGGCGGGTGGCCACTGAAGCTTTCTTT. The chain uses TRBV5-1 and TRBJ1-1; D is unresolved. CDR3 length: 13 residues. Trimming took 4 bases from V and 4 from J, leaving 11 bases between them. CDR1 is SGHRS and CDR2 is YFSETQ in the germline V gene.

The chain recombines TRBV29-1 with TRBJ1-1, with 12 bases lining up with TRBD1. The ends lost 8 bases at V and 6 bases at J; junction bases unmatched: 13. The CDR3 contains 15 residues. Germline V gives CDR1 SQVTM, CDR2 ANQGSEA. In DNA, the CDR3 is TGCAGCTCATCGGCAGGGACAGGGGGCTTCGCTGAAGCTTTCTTT. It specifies CSSSAGTGGFAEAFF.

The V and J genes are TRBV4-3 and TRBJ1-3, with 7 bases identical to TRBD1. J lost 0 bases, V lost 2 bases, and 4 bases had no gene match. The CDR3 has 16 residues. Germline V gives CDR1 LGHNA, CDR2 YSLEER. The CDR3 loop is CASSQSYRGSGNTIYF. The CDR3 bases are TGCGCCAGCAGCCAAAGTTACAGGGGCTCTGGAAACACCATATATTTT.

The CDR3 DNA follows: TGTGCCTGGAGTGTACAGGGACAGCTACGGGAGACCCAGTACTTC. Its translation is CAWSVQGQLRETQYF. This sequence joins TRBV30 and TRBJ2-5; 7 bases line up with TRBD1. Germline trimming cut 0 bases from V and 5 bases from J; bases unmatched to any gene: 9. The CDR3 is made up of 15 amino acids. Germline CDR1 GTSNPN, CDR2 SVGIG (reference sequence).

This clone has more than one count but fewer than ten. The CDR3 loop is CASSFLRGPTEAFF. DNA for the CDR3: TGTGCCAGCAGCTTCCTGAGGGGGCCAACTGAAGCTTTCTTT. The chain joins TRBV5-4 to TRBJ1-1; 7 bases map to TRBD1. CDR1 and CDR2 from the germline V gene are SGHNT and YYREEE (reference sequence). V lost 2 bases to trimming and J lost 5 bases; unmatched junction nucleotides: 6. The CDR3 is made up of 14 amino acids.

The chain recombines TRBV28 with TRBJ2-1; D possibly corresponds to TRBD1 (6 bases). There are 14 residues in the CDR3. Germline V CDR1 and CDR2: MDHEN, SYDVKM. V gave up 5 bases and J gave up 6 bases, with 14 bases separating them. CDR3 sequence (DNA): TGTGCCAGCAGTCCCGCCGGACAGATCAATGAGCAGTTCTTC. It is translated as CASSPAGQINEQFF.